This T cell receptor (beta chain) was obtained from a study of blood T cell repertoires in COVID-19. Repertoires were generated with immunoSEQ multiplex PCR, while TCRdb's copy carries only in-frame clones and drops some. The data hold hundreds of thousands of clones, with roughly nine tenths observed a single time. The sample consisted of PBMCs or T cells enriched from blood (not recorded which). This TCR was sampled from a woman aged 45-59 years who had recovered from COVID-19.

CDR3 nucleotides: TGTGCCTGGGCGGAAGACCAGGGGAATGAGCAGTTCTTC. Translated, it gives CAWAEDQGNEQFF. The chain links TRBV30 to TRBJ2-1, with D possibly being TRBD1 (6 bases). The CDR3 sequence is 13 residues long. Germline V CDR1 and CDR2: GTSNPN, SVGIG (reference sequence). Between the trimmed V and J ends, which lost 5 bases and 7 bases, there was a span of 15 bases.